These 19 T cell receptor beta chains share one sample of origin, sequenced in a study of cytomegalovirus exposure and HLA in healthy donors. PCR was performed using 60 Vbeta and 13 Jbeta primers. The table came from immunoSEQ multiplex PCR; TCRdb's copy has only in-frame clones and leaves some out. The sample holds about 140,000 clones, over 70% seen once. Input material: PBMCs. These receptors came from a man in his forties or fifties in good health and CMV-seronegative.

The chain couples TRBV7-9 to TRBJ2-3; D unresolved. This CDR3 spans 14 amino acids. V was clipped by 3 bases and J by 0 bases, with 7 bases between them. Germline CDR1 and CDR2: SEHNR and FQNEAQ (reference sequence). This chain's CDR3 is CASSFTQSTDTQYF. In DNA, the CDR3 is TGTGCCAGCAGCTTCACCCAGAGCACAGATACGCAGTATTTT.

V is TRBV5-3 and J is TRBJ2-3; D is possibly TRBD1 (6 bases). TRBV5-3 is assigned to the ORF class and has an uncertain function. Trimming took 1 base from V and 2 from J, leaving 8 bases between them. The CDR3 has 14 residues. The CDR3 here is CARSLTGNTDTQYF. CDR3 bases: TGTGCCAGAAGCTTGACAGGGAACACAGATACGCAGTATTTT.

V usage is TRBV28 and J usage is TRBJ1-4; TRBD1 aligns across 8 bases. The CDR3 covers 15 residues. The V gene end was trimmed by 5 bases and the J gene end by 2 bases; junction bases not matched to a gene: 4. Germline CDR1 MDHEN, CDR2 SYDVKM. CDR3 amino acids: CASSRTGGTNEKLFF. The CDR3 DNA sequence: TGTGCCAGCAGTCGAACAGGGGGGACTAATGAAAAACTGTTTTTT. Full variable domain (remainder filled in from reference TRBV28 and TRBJ1-4): DVKVTQSSRYLVKRTGEKVFLECVQDMDHENMFWYRQDPGLGLRLIYFSYDVKMKEKGDIPEGYSVSREKKERFSLILESASTNQTSMYLCASSRTGGTNEKLFFGSGTQLSVL.

The chain recombines TRBV5-4 with TRBJ1-1; TRBD1 agrees at 9 bases. Germline V gene lookup returns CDR1 SGHNT and CDR2 YYREEE (reference sequence). V shed 7 bases and J 1 base; nucleotides not matched to a gene: 5. The CDR3 totals 14 residues. The CDR3 coding sequence is TGTGCCAGCGGGGACAGGGTGAGGAACACTGAAGCTTTCTTT. It encodes CASGDRVRNTEAFF.

This chain joins TRBV28 and TRBJ1-5; tentatively, D is TRBD1 (5 bases). This CDR3 comprises 14 residues. V lost 3 bases to trimming and J lost 3 bases, with 9 bases between them. Germline V lookup: CDR1 MDHEN, CDR2 SYDVKM. CDR3 sequence: CASSFRQINQPQHF. The CDR3 region has the DNA TGTGCCAGCAGTTTCCGACAGATCAATCAGCCCCAGCATTTT.

This clone was detected only once. J is TRBJ2-1 and V is TRBV11-3; 10 positions agree with TRBD1. This CDR3 is 15 amino acids long. V was clipped by 5 bases and J by 6 bases; unmatched bases: 7. Germline V CDR1 and CDR2: SGHNT, YENEEA. The CDR3 loop is CASSRSGTGANEQFF. Here the CDR3 DNA reads TGTGCCAGCAGCAGATCCGGGACAGGGGCCAATGAGCAGTTCTTC. Based on the CDR3 plus reference TRBV11-3 and TRBJ2-1, the full variable domain is EAGVVQSPRYKIIEKKQPVAFWCNPISGHNTLYWYLQNLGQGPELLIRYENEEAVDDSQLPKDRFSAERLKGVDSTLKIQPAELGDSAVYLCASSRSGTGANEQFFGPGTRLTVL.

J is TRBJ2-2 and V is TRBV6-4; D might be TRBD2 (6 bases). The CDR3 runs to 15 residues. Germline CDR1 reads MRHNA; CDR2 reads SNTAGT. V was shortened by 0 bases and J by 6 bases, with 11 bases between the two germline ends. The CDR3 DNA reads as TGTGCCAGCAGTGACTCTCCGGGGAGGTCCGGGGAGCTGTTTTTT. Amino acid sequence: CASSDSPGRSGELFF.

The chain has TRBV28 and TRBJ2-2; 9 positions match TRBD2. The CDR3 extends over 17 amino acids. Trimming removed 2 bases from V and 4 bases from J; junction bases left unmatched: 8. Germline V gene data show CDR1 as MDHEN and CDR2 as SYDVKM. As DNA, the CDR3 is TGTGCCAGCAGTTTACACCGGCTAGCGGGGTCCACCGGGGAGCTGTTTTTT. It specifies CASSLHRLAGSTGELFF.

This chain uses TRBV27 with TRBJ2-3; 10 bases map to TRBD2. The V and J ends lost 3 bases and 4 bases, in that order; junction bases with no gene match: 4. This CDR3 contains 15 residues. The germline V gene has CDR1 MNHEY and CDR2 SMNVEV (reference sequence). The CDR3 DNA is TGTGCCAGCAGTTTCAAGCGGGGGGGCCCAGATACGCAGTATTTT. Protein sequence: CASSFKRGGPDTQYF.

The chain joins TRBV29-1 to TRBJ1-5; the D gene is possibly TRBD1 (5 bases). Germline loops: CDR1 SQVTM, CDR2 ANQGSEA. V lost 4 bases, J lost 3 bases, and 13 bases lay in between. The CDR3 has 14 residues. CDR3 coding DNA: TGCAGCGTTGGGGCAGGGATCCCCAATCAGCCCCAGCATTTT. Its translation: CSVGAGIPNQPQHF.

V and J are TRBV28 and TRBJ1-6; 8 nucleotides match TRBD1. The V gene's germline CDR1 is MDHEN and CDR2 SYDVKM. The CDR3 loop spans 16 amino acids. Trimming removed 6 bases from V and 5 bases from J; junction bases left unmatched: 9. The CDR3 sequence is CASSVTGTGDNSPLHF. As DNA, the CDR3 is TGTGCCAGCAGCGTCACCGGGACAGGTGATAATTCACCCCTCCACTTT.

This chain uses TRBV2 with TRBJ2-5; 8 bases agree with TRBD1. J was trimmed by 4 bases and V by 9 bases; bases with no gene match: 10. The CDR3 totals 14 residues. Germline V CDR1 and CDR2: SNHLY, FYNNEI. The CDR3 coding sequence is TGTGCCAGAGGACAGGGCGGTGGGGGAGAGACCCAGTACTTC. Amino acids: CARGQGGGGETQYF.

CDR3 amino acids: CASSLVTGSNYGYTF. CDR3 in DNA: TGTGCCAGCAGCTTGGTGACAGGGTCTAACTATGGCTACACCTTC. This chain connects TRBV7-6 to TRBJ1-2, with TRBD1 matching 7 bases. In germline, CDR1 is SGHVS, CDR2 FNYEAQ. CDR3 length equals 15 residues. V shed 3 bases, J shed 0 bases, and the junction held 4 bases outside the gene matches.

The chain is built from TRBV2 and TRBJ2-5; 8 bases agree with TRBD1. The CDR3 loop spans 13 amino acids. V was pared by 7 bases and J by 4 bases, with 5 bases of the junction left unmatched. Germline CDR1 reads SNHLY; CDR2 reads FYNNEI. The CDR3 coding sequence is TGTGCCAGCATCCGGACAGGGCCAGAGACCCAGTACTTC. Its translation is CASIRTGPETQYF. The entire variable domain, with the rest obtained from reference TRBV2 and TRBJ2-5, is as follows: EPEVTQTPSHQVTQMGQEVILRCVPISNHLYFYWYRQILGQKVEFLVSFYNNEISEKSEIFDDQFSVERPDGSNFTLKIRSTKLEDSAMYFCASIRTGPETQYFGPGTRLLVL.

This chain links TRBV4-1 with TRBJ2-1; 11 nucleotides line up with TRBD2. Germline V CDR1 and CDR2: MGHRA, YSYEKL. This CDR3 is built from 18 residues. The J segment lost 8 bases and the V segment lost 1 base, leaving 13 bases of the junction unmatched. The DNA for the CDR3 is TGCGCCAGCAGCCAAGTGCCCACGGCTAGCGGGGGGTTATATGAGCAGTTCTTC. It translates to CASSQVPTASGGLYEQFF.

The rearrangement links TRBV5-8 to TRBJ1-1; D not certain. The germline gives CDR1 SGHTS, CDR2 YDEGEE. Trimming took 7 bases from V and 5 from J, leaving 18 bases between them. The CDR3 sequence is 14 residues long. CDR3 in DNA: TGTGCCAGCGGCCCGGAAATCCCGGGGACTGAAGCTTTCTTT. Translation: CASGPEIPGTEAFF.

V and J are TRBV10-1 and TRBJ1-1; D uncertain. The germline V gene encodes CDR1 WNHNN and CDR2 SYGVQD (reference sequence). V was shortened by 0 bases and J by 4 bases, with 6 bases between the two germline ends. The length of the CDR3 is 13 residues. CDR3 in DNA: TGCGCCAGCAGTGAGTCAGCGGGCACTGAAGCTTTCTTT. Its protein is CASSESAGTEAFF.

This rearrangement joins TRBV18 to TRBJ2-3; TRBD1 matches 7 bases. The CDR3 runs to 14 residues. Germline lookup yields CDR1 KGHSH and CDR2 LQKENI. V gave up 2 bases and J gave up 6 bases; unmatched junction bases: 5. The CDR3 is CASSPNRGRDTQYF. For the CDR3, the DNA is TGTGCCAGCTCACCAAACAGGGGAAGGGATACGCAGTATTTT.

The CDR3 nucleotides are TGTGCCAGCTCACTGGGGGACAGCTCCTACGAGCAGTACTTC. As protein: CASSLGDSSYEQYF. V usage is TRBV18 and J usage is TRBJ2-7; TRBD1 matches at 7 bases. This CDR3 spans 14 amino acids. Germline assignment: CDR1 KGHSH and CDR2 LQKENI. V trimming: 4 bases; J trimming: 0 bases; junction bases outside the gene matches: 3.